The rows below give T cell receptor beta chains drawn from one sample of a study of neurological immune-mediated disorders. TCRdb recomputed calls from the 5' RACE reads with MiXCR, one row per CDR3 protein. The table includes some 33,000 distinct CDR3 sequences, about 1.6% detected once. The sequenced material came from PBMCs. These receptor sequences come from a woman younger than 45 with multiple sclerosis. Both conserved end residues are part of each CDR3. The order of the fields is clone size, D gene, J gene, V gene, CDR3 protein, CDR3 DNA. D genes are given only for firm matches. Not all rows give a size; the values are once, few, many and, for expanded clones, a class.

abundance: many; d_gene: NA; j_gene: TRBJ2-3; v_gene: TRBV11-2; CDR3aa: CASSLAPWDTQYF; CDR3nt: TGTGCCAGCAGCTTAGCCCCCTGGGATACGCAGTATTTT
abundance: many; d_gene: NA; j_gene: TRBJ2-7; v_gene: TRBV7-2; CDR3aa: CASQRGLSYEQYF; CDR3nt: TGTGCCAGCCAGAGGGGCCTCTCCTACGAGCAGTACTTC
abundance: many; d_gene: TRBD2; j_gene: TRBJ2-1; v_gene: TRBV5-1; CDR3aa: CASSPLGLAGDNEQFF; CDR3nt: TGCGCCAGCAGCCCTCTGGGACTAGCGGGGGACAATGAGCAGTTCTTC
abundance: many; d_gene: NA; j_gene: TRBJ2-7; v_gene: TRBV3-1; CDR3aa: CASTTSLGEQYF; CDR3nt: TGTGCCAGCACCACCTCCCTTGGCGAGCAGTACTTC
abundance: many; d_gene: NA; j_gene: TRBJ2-6; v_gene: TRBV7-2; CDR3aa: CASTQFGANVLTF; CDR3nt: TGTGCCAGCACCCAGTTCGGGGCCAACGTCCTGACTTTC
abundance: many; d_gene: TRBD2; j_gene: TRBJ2-7; v_gene: TRBV3-1; CDR3aa: CASSHGGAVHEQYF; CDR3nt: TGTGCCAGCAGCCACGGGGGGGCCGTCCACGAGCAGTACTTC
abundance: many; d_gene: TRBD2; j_gene: TRBJ2-7; v_gene: TRBV7-2; CDR3aa: CASSPHGGASYEQYF; CDR3nt: TGTGCCAGCAGCCCCCACGGGGGGGCCTCCTACGAGCAGTACTTC
abundance: many; d_gene: NA; j_gene: TRBJ1-4; v_gene: TRBV10-3; CDR3aa: CAIKGGENEKLFF; CDR3nt: TGTGCCATCAAAGGCGGGGAGAATGAAAAACTGTTTTTT
abundance: many; d_gene: TRBD1; j_gene: TRBJ1-2; v_gene: TRBV7-9; CDR3aa: CASSLPRTATGDYGYTF; CDR3nt: TGTGCCAGCAGCCTTCCCCGTACCGCGACAGGGGACTATGGCTACACCTTC
abundance: many; d_gene: NA; j_gene: TRBJ2-2; v_gene: TRBV20-1; CDR3aa: CSAGRVRSGGELFF; CDR3nt: TGCAGTGCGGGGCGTGTGCGCAGTGGCGGGGAGCTGTTTTTT
abundance: many; d_gene: TRBD1; j_gene: TRBJ1-4; v_gene: TRBV12-3/TRBV12-4; CDR3aa: CASSLAGTERLFF; CDR3nt: TGTGCCAGCAGTTTAGCGGGGACAGAAAGACTGTTTTTT
abundance: many; d_gene: NA; j_gene: TRBJ1-6; v_gene: TRBV7-6; CDR3aa: CASSVGPGLRGSPLHF; CDR3nt: TGTGCCAGCAGCGTGGGTCCGGGACTCAGGGGTTCACCCCTCCACTTT
abundance: many; d_gene: TRBD2; j_gene: TRBJ2-7; v_gene: TRBV4-2; CDR3aa: CASSSERGGPYEQYF; CDR3nt: TGTGCCAGCAGCTCTGAGCGGGGGGGCCCCTACGAGCAGTACTTC
abundance: many; d_gene: TRBD2; j_gene: TRBJ2-7; v_gene: TRBV7-9; CDR3aa: CASSPGRAIGYEQYF; CDR3nt: TGTGCCAGCAGCCCGGGGAGGGCTATAGGCTACGAGCAGTACTTC
abundance: many; d_gene: NA; j_gene: TRBJ1-2; v_gene: TRBV18; CDR3aa: CASSPRPNKDGYTF; CDR3nt: TGTGCCAGCTCACCCAGACCTAATAAGGATGGCTACACCTTC
abundance: many; d_gene: NA; j_gene: TRBJ2-7; v_gene: TRBV10-2; CDR3aa: CASSWGVSNEQYF; CDR3nt: TGCGCCAGCAGTTGGGGGGTAAGCAACGAGCAGTACTTC
abundance: many; d_gene: NA; j_gene: TRBJ1-2; v_gene: TRBV7-2; CDR3aa: CASSQMTANYGYTF; CDR3nt: TGTGCCAGCAGCCAGATGACAGCAAACTATGGCTACACCTTC
abundance: many; d_gene: NA; j_gene: TRBJ2-2; v_gene: TRBV7-6; CDR3aa: CASSLTIRVETGELFF; CDR3nt: TGTGCCAGCAGCTTAACAATCAGGGTAGAGACCGGGGAGCTGTTTTTT
abundance: many; d_gene: TRBD1; j_gene: TRBJ1-1; v_gene: TRBV4-1; CDR3aa: CASSSMPWGQGADTEAFF; CDR3nt: TGCGCCAGCAGCTCGATGCCGTGGGGACAGGGGGCTGACACTGAAGCTTTCTTT
abundance: many; d_gene: NA; j_gene: TRBJ2-5; v_gene: TRBV7-2; CDR3aa: CASSLGGRLETQYF; CDR3nt: TGTGCCAGCAGCTTGGGTGGGAGGCTGGAGACCCAGTACTTC
abundance: many; d_gene: NA; j_gene: TRBJ2-7; v_gene: TRBV6-1; CDR3aa: CASSLFTGYEQYF; CDR3nt: TGTGCCAGCAGCCTCTTCACGGGATACGAGCAGTACTTC
abundance: medium-sized; d_gene: NA; j_gene: TRBJ1-2; v_gene: TRBV25-1; CDR3aa: CASSDPSGHPNYGYTF; CDR3nt: TGTGCCAGCAGTGATCCGTCAGGGCACCCCAACTATGGCTACACCTTC
abundance: many; d_gene: TRBD1; j_gene: TRBJ1-2; v_gene: TRBV7-6; CDR3aa: CASSSEGGVVYGYTF; CDR3nt: TGTGCCAGCAGCTCAGAAGGGGGCGTCGTCTATGGCTACACCTTC
abundance: many; d_gene: NA; j_gene: TRBJ2-3; v_gene: TRBV10-3; CDR3aa: CAISTGVSDTQYF; CDR3nt: TGTGCCATCAGCACTGGGGTTTCAGATACGCAGTATTTT
abundance: many; d_gene: NA; j_gene: TRBJ2-7; v_gene: TRBV6-4; CDR3aa: CASSEGPGSYEQYF; CDR3nt: TGTGCCAGCTCCGAAGGTCCAGGCTCCTACGAGCAGTACTTC
abundance: many; d_gene: NA; j_gene: TRBJ1-4; v_gene: TRBV5-1; CDR3aa: CASSPAPKAEKLFF; CDR3nt: TGCGCCAGCAGCCCGGCCCCCAAGGCTGAAAAACTGTTTTTT
abundance: many; d_gene: NA; j_gene: TRBJ1-5; v_gene: TRBV20-1; CDR3aa: CSAPMNPNQPQHF; CDR3nt: TGCAGTGCTCCTATGAACCCCAATCAGCCCCAGCATTTT
abundance: many; d_gene: NA; j_gene: TRBJ2-3; v_gene: TRBV9; CDR3aa: CASGDTDTQYF; CDR3nt: TGTGCCAGCGGGGACACAGATACGCAGTATTTT
abundance: many; d_gene: TRBD2; j_gene: TRBJ2-1; v_gene: TRBV28; CDR3aa: CASSLPLGAGGFSYNEQFF; CDR3nt: TGTGCCAGCAGTTTACCCCTGGGAGCGGGGGGGTTTTCCTACAATGAGCAGTTCTTC
abundance: many; d_gene: NA; j_gene: TRBJ2-6; v_gene: TRBV2; CDR3aa: CASSGRIDSGANVLTF; CDR3nt: TGTGCCAGCAGCGGACGGATAGACTCTGGGGCCAACGTCCTGACTTTC
abundance: many; d_gene: NA; j_gene: TRBJ2-7; v_gene: TRBV3-1; CDR3aa: CASSLGRGLLREQYF; CDR3nt: TGTGCCAGCAGCCTCGGGCGGGGCCTCCTACGGGAGCAGTACTTC
abundance: NA; d_gene: TRBD2; j_gene: TRBJ2-3; v_gene: TRBV6-5; CDR3aa: CASSSFSGLAVIGTDTQYF; CDR3nt: TGTGCCAGCAGTTCTTTTTCGGGACTAGCGGTGATCGGCACAGATACGCAGTATTTT
abundance: many; d_gene: NA; j_gene: TRBJ2-5; v_gene: TRBV7-2; CDR3aa: CASSRAPETQYF; CDR3nt: TGTGCCAGCAGCCGGGCACCAGAGACCCAGTACTTC
abundance: many; d_gene: NA; j_gene: TRBJ2-3; v_gene: TRBV7-8; CDR3aa: CASSLQGTDTQYF; CDR3nt: TGTGCCAGCAGCTTACAGGGAACAGATACGCAGTATTTT
abundance: many; d_gene: NA; j_gene: TRBJ1-2; v_gene: TRBV25-1; CDR3aa: CASSEQGYGYTF; CDR3nt: TGTGCCAGCAGTGAACAGGGCTATGGCTACACCTTC
abundance: many; d_gene: TRBD1; j_gene: TRBJ2-7; v_gene: TRBV24-1; CDR3aa: CATSDLDRVGYEQYF; CDR3nt: TGTGCCACCAGTGATTTGGACAGGGTCGGCTACGAGCAGTACTTC
abundance: many; d_gene: NA; j_gene: TRBJ1-1; v_gene: TRBV12-3/TRBV12-4; CDR3aa: CASTQLTAANTEAFF; CDR3nt: TGTGCCAGCACTCAACTGACAGCAGCGAACACTGAAGCTTTCTTT
abundance: many; d_gene: NA; j_gene: TRBJ2-6; v_gene: TRBV7-8; CDR3aa: CASSPRTAGANVLTF; CDR3nt: TGTGCCAGCAGCCCCAGGACGGCTGGGGCCAACGTCCTGACTTTC
abundance: many; d_gene: NA; j_gene: TRBJ2-7; v_gene: TRBV20-1; CDR3aa: CSARETLYEQYF; CDR3nt: TGCAGTGCTAGAGAAACACTTTACGAGCAGTACTTC
abundance: many; d_gene: NA; j_gene: TRBJ2-3; v_gene: TRBV9; CDR3aa: CASSVETDTQYF; CDR3nt: TGTGCCAGCAGCGTAGAGACAGATACGCAGTATTTT
abundance: many; d_gene: NA; j_gene: TRBJ1-6; v_gene: TRBV6-5; CDR3aa: CASSALIGGDSPLHF; CDR3nt: TGTGCCAGCAGTGCTCTCATAGGGGGTGATTCACCCCTCCACTTT
abundance: many; d_gene: NA; j_gene: TRBJ2-2; v_gene: TRBV6-5; CDR3aa: CASSYPGRELFF; CDR3nt: TGTGCCAGCAGTTACCCTGGGAGGGAGCTGTTTTTT
abundance: many; d_gene: NA; j_gene: TRBJ2-1; v_gene: TRBV4-3; CDR3aa: CASSQHGSPNNEQFF; CDR3nt: TGCGCCAGCAGCCAGCACGGGTCTCCTAACAATGAGCAGTTCTTC
abundance: many; d_gene: NA; j_gene: TRBJ2-3; v_gene: TRBV6-2/TRBV6-3; CDR3aa: CASRPQTGTDTQYF; CDR3nt: TGTGCCAGCAGACCTCAGACAGGCACAGATACGCAGTATTTT
abundance: many; d_gene: NA; j_gene: TRBJ1-5; v_gene: TRBV12-3/TRBV12-4; CDR3aa: CASSSGQFNQPQHF; CDR3nt: TGTGCCAGCAGTTCCGGACAGTTCAATCAGCCCCAGCATTTT
abundance: many; d_gene: NA; j_gene: TRBJ1-6; v_gene: TRBV6-1; CDR3aa: CASSEQVNSPLHF; CDR3nt: TGTGCCAGCAGTGAACAGGTGAATTCACCCCTCCACTTT
abundance: many; d_gene: NA; j_gene: TRBJ1-3; v_gene: TRBV7-6; CDR3aa: CASSADRPSGNTIYF; CDR3nt: TGTGCCAGCAGCGCAGACAGGCCATCTGGAAACACCATATATTTT
abundance: many; d_gene: NA; j_gene: TRBJ1-3; v_gene: TRBV7-6; CDR3aa: CASSLGAGNTIYF; CDR3nt: TGTGCCAGCAGCTTAGGGGCTGGAAACACCATATATTTT
abundance: many; d_gene: NA; j_gene: TRBJ1-1; v_gene: TRBV7-6; CDR3aa: CASSLQTNTEAFF; CDR3nt: TGTGCCAGCAGCTTGCAGACTAACACTGAAGCTTTCTTT
abundance: many; d_gene: TRBD2; j_gene: TRBJ2-1; v_gene: TRBV12-3/TRBV12-4; CDR3aa: CAASDGGDEQFF; CDR3nt: TGTGCCGCTTCAGACGGGGGGGATGAGCAGTTCTTC
abundance: many; d_gene: NA; j_gene: TRBJ2-5; v_gene: TRBV20-1; CDR3aa: CSARAQGETQYF; CDR3nt: TGCAGTGCTAGAGCACAGGGAGAGACCCAGTACTTC
abundance: many; d_gene: NA; j_gene: TRBJ1-6; v_gene: TRBV4-3; CDR3aa: CASSQDWGVSSPLHF; CDR3nt: TGCGCCAGCAGCCAAGATTGGGGGGTCAGTTCACCCCTCCACTTT
abundance: many; d_gene: NA; j_gene: TRBJ1-1; v_gene: TRBV10-3; CDR3aa: CAIRPSTGTEAFF; CDR3nt: TGTGCCATCAGGCCCTCCACGGGGACTGAAGCTTTCTTT
abundance: many; d_gene: NA; j_gene: TRBJ2-5; v_gene: TRBV28; CDR3aa: CASSLLETQYF; CDR3nt: TGTGCCAGCTCCCTACTGGAGACCCAGTACTTC
abundance: many; d_gene: NA; j_gene: TRBJ2-1; v_gene: TRBV20-1; CDR3aa: CSARVQTAWNEQFF; CDR3nt: TGCAGTGCTAGAGTGCAAACCGCCTGGAATGAGCAGTTCTTC
abundance: many; d_gene: NA; j_gene: TRBJ1-2; v_gene: TRBV20-1; CDR3aa: CSARDGGNGYTF; CDR3nt: TGCAGTGCTAGAGACGGGGGAAATGGCTACACCTTC
abundance: many; d_gene: NA; j_gene: TRBJ1-4; v_gene: TRBV5-1; CDR3aa: CASSPGSTNEKLFF; CDR3nt: TGCGCCAGCAGCCCGGGGTCTACCAATGAAAAACTGTTTTTT
abundance: many; d_gene: NA; j_gene: TRBJ2-1; v_gene: TRBV3-1; CDR3aa: CASSQGIAHEQFF; CDR3nt: TGTGCCAGCAGCCAAGGGATAGCCCATGAGCAGTTCTTC
abundance: many; d_gene: NA; j_gene: TRBJ1-2; v_gene: TRBV5-1; CDR3aa: CASSPEGRVGGYTF; CDR3nt: TGCGCCAGCAGCCCGGAGGGCAGGGTCGGGGGCTACACCTTC
abundance: many; d_gene: NA; j_gene: TRBJ2-7; v_gene: TRBV20-1; CDR3aa: CSARRGGAYEQYF; CDR3nt: TGCAGTGCTAGACGGGGCGGGGCCTACGAGCAGTACTTC